Following are 17 T cell receptor beta chains from one sample sequenced in a study of cytomegalovirus exposure and HLA in healthy donors. 13 Jbeta primers and 60 Vbeta primers were used for the PCR. The assay was immunoSEQ multiplex PCR, and TCRdb's table has in-frame clones only and misses some. This table holds approximately 150,000 clones, roughly three quarters found once. Material for sequencing was PBMCs. Receptor source: a man in his sixties in good health and CMV-seronegative.

J is TRBJ2-1 and V is TRBV7-9, with 11 nucleotides matching TRBD2. This CDR3 has 16 residues. V was clipped by 5 bases and J by 4 bases; unmatched bases: 7. Germline loops: CDR1 SEHNR, CDR2 FQNEAQ (reference sequence). The CDR3 sequence: CASSPPGLAAYNEQFF. The CDR3 DNA is TGTGCCAGCAGCCCTCCGGGACTAGCGGCGTACAATGAGCAGTTCTTC.

This chain links TRBV6-5 with TRBJ1-2; D uncertain. Germline V gene lookup returns CDR1 MNHEY and CDR2 SVGAGI. This CDR3 is 13 amino acids long. The V end lost 6 bases, the J end lost 0 bases, and 8 bases lay between the germline ends. CDR3 loop: CASRESANYGYTF. CDR3 nucleotides: TGTGCCAGCAGGGAGTCAGCTAACTATGGCTACACCTTC.

This chain connects TRBV6-5 to TRBJ2-1, with 9 bases that match TRBD1. V dropped 5 bases and J dropped 7; count of bases not matched to a gene: 9. This CDR3 is 15 amino acids long. Germline CDR1 reads MNHEY; CDR2 reads SVGAGI. CDR3 sequence (DNA): TGTGCCAGCAGTACCTCCGGGACAGGGTGGAATGAGCAGTTCTTC. This encodes CASSTSGTGWNEQFF.

The rearrangement uses TRBV14 and TRBJ2-1; 13 bases are a match to TRBD2. The CDR3 contains 16 residues. J gave up 3 bases and V 6 bases, and 5 bases lay outside the gene matches. Germline V lookup: CDR1 SGHDN, CDR2 FVKESK. CDR3 sequence: CASSRWTSGGYNEQFF. DNA for the CDR3: TGTGCCAGCAGTCGCTGGACTAGCGGGGGCTACAATGAGCAGTTCTTC.

The chain combines TRBV5-5 with TRBJ1-5; D may be TRBD1 (6 bases). V lost 4 bases and J 1 base, leaving 9 bases between the germline ends. Germline V gives CDR1 SGHKS, CDR2 YYEKEE (reference sequence). The CDR3 spans 14 residues. This CDR3 reads CASSVDRSNQPQHF. The CDR3 bases are TGTGCCAGCAGCGTAGACAGGAGCAATCAGCCCCAGCATTTT.

This clone came up a few times. The chain is built from TRBV5-4 and TRBJ1-2; D unclear. The CDR3 length is 14 residues. The V gene's germline CDR1 is SGHNT and CDR2 YYREEE (reference sequence). V was trimmed by 0 bases and J by 7 bases, leaving 13 bases between them. CDR3 protein: CASSLAGGIGGYTF. The CDR3 DNA reads TGTGCCAGCAGCTTGGCCGGCGGAATTGGTGGCTACACCTTC.

With respect to this clone: The missing conserved phenylalanine or tryptophan at the end of this CDR3 makes a read error likely. Because the CDR3's place on the DNA is in doubt, the DNA is left out and the CDR3 is given as listed by TCRdb. J is TRBJ1-2 and V is TRBV5-5. Germline V gene sequence: CDR1 SGHKS, CDR2 YYEKEE (reference sequence). The CDR3 numbers 8 amino acids, ends counted. The CDR3 spells CASSLASC.

The CDR3 bases are TGTGCCAGCAGGGAGGACAGGGGGAGCTATGGCTACACCTTC. Amino acids: CASREDRGSYGYTF. J is TRBJ1-2 and V is TRBV6-5, with 10 bases fitting TRBD1. Per the germline V gene, CDR1 is MNHEY and CDR2 is SVGAGI. The CDR3 spans 14 residues. V gave up 6 bases and J gave up 4 bases; unmatched junction bases: 5.

This chain joins TRBV25-1 and TRBJ1-1; D is unclear. CDR3 length: 18 amino acids. CDR1 and CDR2 (germline): MGHDK, SYGVNS. Between the trimmed V and J ends, which lost 1 base and 2 bases, there was a span of 20 bases. CDR3 bases: TGTGCCAGCAGTGAATGGAACAGCCGTGATGGCCCTAACACTGAAGCTTTCTTT. Translation: CASSEWNSRDGPNTEAFF.

This sequence joins TRBV10-3 and TRBJ2-5; 7 bases line up with TRBD2. Trimming cost V 5 bases and J 1 base; bases outside gene matches: 1. The CDR3 has 13 residues. Germline loops: CDR1 ENHRY, CDR2 SYGVKD. CDR3 nucleotides: TGTGCCATCAGTCCTAGCGGCCAAGAGACCCAGTACTTC. This sequence encodes CAISPSGQETQYF.

The J gene is TRBJ2-7, the V gene TRBV29-1; perhaps TRBD1 as D (5 bases). Germline V gene data show CDR1 as SQVTM and CDR2 as ANQGSEA. The CDR3 runs 14 residues. Trimming took 6 bases from V and 2 from J, leaving 17 bases between them. CDR3: CSVFTPQATYEQYF. CDR3 nucleotides: TGCAGCGTCTTCACCCCACAGGCCACCTACGAGCAGTACTTC.

The rearrangement joins TRBV7-2 to TRBJ2-1; TRBD2 agrees at 8 bases. The CDR3 spans 15 residues. With V trimmed by 10 bases and J by 8 bases, 16 bases remained unmatched. Looked up from germline, CDR1 is SGHTA and CDR2 is FQGNSA. CDR3: CAIRGSLAGGDEQFF. CDR3 DNA: TGTGCCATCCGGGGGAGTCTAGCGGGTGGGGATGAGCAGTTCTTC.

This clone was counted only a few times. The gene calls are TRBV6-5 and TRBJ1-2; unclear D gene. V dropped 6 bases and J dropped 4 bases, with 15 bases sitting between them. In germline, CDR1 is MNHEY, CDR2 SVGAGI. The CDR3 spans 14 residues. CDR3 protein: CASSLSAAPYGYTF. The CDR3 DNA reads TGTGCCAGCAGCCTCAGTGCAGCGCCCTATGGCTACACCTTC.

The gene calls are TRBV7-2 and TRBJ2-1, with D perhaps matching TRBD2 (10 bases). The V gene's germline CDR1 is SGHTA and CDR2 FQGNSA. CDR3 size: 13 residues. V lost 6 bases and J lost 9, with 15 bases in between. The CDR3 region has the DNA TGTGCCAGCAGACTAGCGGGACAGGGTGAGCAGTTCTTC. Amino acids: CASRLAGQGEQFF.

The V and J genes are TRBV5-4 and TRBJ2-1; 9 nucleotides line up with TRBD2. The germline CDR1 and CDR2 sequences are SGHNT and YYREEE (reference sequence). V trimming: 5 bases; J trimming: 5 bases; junction bases outside the gene matches: 8. The CDR3 has 15 amino acids. The CDR3 region has the DNA TGTGCCAGCAGGGTAGCGGGAGATTACAACAATGAGCAGTTCTTC. Translated, it gives CASRVAGDYNNEQFF.

The chain employs TRBV5-6 and TRBJ2-7, with 10 bases lining up with TRBD1. Germline V lookup: CDR1 SGHDT, CDR2 YYEEEE. J lost 3 bases, V lost 4 bases, and 7 bases had no gene match. The CDR3 runs to 15 residues. CDR3: CASSTRDRGNYEQYF. The CDR3 region has the DNA TGTGCCAGCAGCACCAGGGACAGGGGTAACTACGAGCAGTACTTC.

The table lists this clone with a count of one. This rearrangement joins TRBV28 to TRBJ2-7; 11 nucleotides agree with TRBD1. The germline V gene encodes CDR1 MDHEN and CDR2 SYDVKM. V trimming: 10 bases; J trimming: 2 bases; junction bases outside the gene matches: 4. CDR3 length: 13 amino acids. The CDR3 region is CATGQGATYEQYF. The CDR3 bases are TGTGCCACCGGACAGGGGGCGACCTACGAGCAGTACTTC.